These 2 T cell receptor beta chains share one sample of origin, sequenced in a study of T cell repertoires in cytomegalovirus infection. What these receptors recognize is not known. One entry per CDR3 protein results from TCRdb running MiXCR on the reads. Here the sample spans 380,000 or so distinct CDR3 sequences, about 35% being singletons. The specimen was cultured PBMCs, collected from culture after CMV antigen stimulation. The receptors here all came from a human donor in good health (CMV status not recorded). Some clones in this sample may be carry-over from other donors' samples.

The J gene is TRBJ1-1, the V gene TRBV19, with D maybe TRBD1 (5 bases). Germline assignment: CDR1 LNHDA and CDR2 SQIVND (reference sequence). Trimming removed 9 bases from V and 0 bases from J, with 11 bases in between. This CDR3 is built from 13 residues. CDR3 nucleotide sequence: TGTGCCAGCACAGGCCGGATGAACACTGAAGCTTTCTTT. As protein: CASTGRMNTEAFF.

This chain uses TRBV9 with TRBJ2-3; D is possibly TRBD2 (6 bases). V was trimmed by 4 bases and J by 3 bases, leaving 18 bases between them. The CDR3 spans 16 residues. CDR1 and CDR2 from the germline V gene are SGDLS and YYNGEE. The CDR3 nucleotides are TGTGCCAGCAGCCCTTTGGCGCGGGATACTACAGATACGCAGTATTTT. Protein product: CASSPLARDTTDTQYF. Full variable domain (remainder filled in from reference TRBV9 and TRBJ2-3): DSGVTQTPKHLITATGQRVTLRCSPRSGDLSVYWYQQSLDQGLQFLIQYYNGEERAKGNILERFSAQQFPDLHSELNLSSLELGDSALYFCASSPLARDTTDTQYFGPGTRLTVL.